The sample holds many counts of the clone carrying this TCR beta chain. Preparation of the TCRbeta library involved a method that used unique molecular identifiers. TCRdb reanalysed the PCR reads using MiXCR and keeps one entry per CDR3 protein. The sample includes approximately 490,000 distinct CDR3 sequences, under 12% of them seen just once. The entry originates in a study of T-cell reconstitution after alpha-beta-depleted transplantation in children. CDR1 is DFQATT and CDR2 is SNEGSKA in the germline V gene (reference sequence). The CDR3 consists of 16 residues. Trimming removed 0 bases from V and 3 bases from J; junction bases left unmatched: 8.

This sequence originates from a child between 2 and 9 years old with inherited bone marrow failure, due to receive a stem cell transplant. Sequenced material: PBMCs, taken before TCRalphabeta/CD19-depleted stem cell transplant. The rearrangement uses TRBV20-1 and TRBJ2-1, with 7 bases fitting TRBD2. CDR3 in amino acids: CSARDEGGGNYNEQFF. The DNA of the CDR3 is TGCAGTGCTAGAGATGAGGGCGGGGGAAACTACAATGAGCAGTTCTTC.